These 5 T cell receptor beta chains were all obtained from the same sample, sequenced in a study of control samples from healthy donors and cancer patients. Method: immunoSEQ multiplex PCR; TCRdb's copy keeps in-frame clones and lacks some. The profile covers about 54,000 clones, with nearly 96% appearing a single time and around 1.9% taken by the ten largest. Sequences were obtained from blood. The receptors stem from a woman younger than 45 in good health.

V gene TRBV19 combines with J gene TRBJ1-1; a weak D match, TRBD1 (6 bases). The V end was cut by 10 bases, the J end by 4 bases, with 16 bases between. This CDR3 contains 13 residues. Germline V gene data show CDR1 as LNHDA and CDR2 as SQIVND (reference sequence). CDR3 coding DNA: TGTGCCACGGGTACAGGGTTGAGCACTGAAGCTTTCTTT. Translating it yields CATGTGLSTEAFF.

The V gene is TRBV5-1, the J gene TRBJ2-2; the match to TRBD2 covers 10 bases. Germline trimming cut 3 bases from V and 5 bases from J; bases unmatched to any gene: 4. The CDR3 covers 15 residues. Germline-derived CDR1 and CDR2 are SGHRS and YFSETQ. CDR3 protein: CASSWTSGLTGELFF. The CDR3 DNA is TGCGCCAGCAGCTGGACTAGCGGATTAACCGGGGAGCTGTTTTTT.

The chain recombines TRBV28 with TRBJ2-1; TRBD2 aligns across 9 bases. This CDR3 contains 15 residues. With V trimmed by 5 bases and J by 9 bases, 11 bases remained unmatched. Germline values: CDR1 MDHEN, CDR2 SYDVKM. In DNA form, the CDR3 reads TGTGCCAGCAGTCGTATAAGAGCGGGAGGTCGTGAGCAGTTCTTC. Its protein product is CASSRIRAGGREQFF.

The rearrangement links TRBV11-2 to TRBJ1-2; D is unresolved. CDR3 length: 13 amino acids. The V gene's germline CDR1 is SGHAT and CDR2 FQNNGV. The V end lost 3 bases, the J end lost 8 bases, and 13 bases lay between the germline ends. CDR3 sequence: CASSFTGESGYTF. CDR3 sequence (DNA): TGTGCCAGCAGCTTTACCGGGGAAAGCGGCTACACCTTC. The whole variable domain, remainder taken from reference TRBV11-2 and TRBJ1-2, is EAGVAQSPRYKIIEKRQSVAFWCNPISGHATLYWYQQILGQGPKLLIQFQNNGVVDDSQLPKDRFSAERLKGVDSTLKIQPAKLEDSAVYLCASSFTGESGYTFGSGTRLTVV.

This chain joins TRBV28 and TRBJ2-3; TRBD2 agrees at 7 bases. This CDR3 comprises 15 residues. The V segment lost 6 bases and the J segment 8 bases; nucleotides outside the gene matches: 14. Germline values: CDR1 MDHEN, CDR2 SYDVKM. The CDR3 nucleotides read TGTGCCAGCAGCGGAGGATCGCGCGGGGGAGTTACGCAGTATTTT. It codes for CASSGGSRGGVTQYF.